This T cell receptor (beta chain) is drawn from a study of cytomegalovirus exposure and HLA in healthy donors. Study-wide background: Of 398 genotyped donors, around 76% clustered with self-reported Caucasian donors. Study observations and caveats: A missense variant in DCLRE1C was later tied to TCR beta V- and J-gene trimming.

Note on this clone: Its antigen is as yet unknown.

The PCR ran on 60 Vbeta and 13 Jbeta primers. Authors' analysis steps: Later reanalysis found roughly 80 million unique TCR beta chains, approximately 11 million of them shared. Some clones are missing from TCRdb's copy, which holds only in-frame ones; the method was immunoSEQ multiplex PCR. V, J and clone size derive from that table, while D and trimming were established from the DNA sequence. The sample contains over 35,000 clones, roughly 80% of which appear only once. This clonotype was obtained from a man aged 25 to 40 in good health and CMV-seronegative. Source material: PBMCs.

The CDR3 nucleotides are TGCGCCAGCAGTGACAGGGACACCGGGGAGCTGTTTTTT. Translation: CASSDRDTGELFF. This chain joins TRBV10-2 and TRBJ2-2; possible D gene TRBD1, 5 bases. CDR3 length equals 13 residues. The V end lost 3 bases, the J end lost 3 bases, and 5 bases lay between the germline ends. Germline values: CDR1 WSHSY, CDR2 SAAADI.